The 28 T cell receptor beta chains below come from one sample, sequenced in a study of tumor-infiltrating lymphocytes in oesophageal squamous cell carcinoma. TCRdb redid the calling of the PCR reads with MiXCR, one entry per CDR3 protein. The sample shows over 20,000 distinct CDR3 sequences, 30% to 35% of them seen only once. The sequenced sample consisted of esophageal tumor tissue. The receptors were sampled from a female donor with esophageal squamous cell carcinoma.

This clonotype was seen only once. This chain's CDR3 is CASSRLAGTYEQFF. CDR3 in DNA: TGTGCCAGCAGTAGACTAGCGGGCACCTACGAGCAGTTCTTC. This chain links TRBV28 with TRBJ2-6, with TRBD2 matching over 10 bases. The DNA end lines up better with TRBJ2-1; the J call may be wrong. The germline V gene encodes CDR1 MDHEN and CDR2 SYDVKM. The CDR3 loop spans 14 amino acids.

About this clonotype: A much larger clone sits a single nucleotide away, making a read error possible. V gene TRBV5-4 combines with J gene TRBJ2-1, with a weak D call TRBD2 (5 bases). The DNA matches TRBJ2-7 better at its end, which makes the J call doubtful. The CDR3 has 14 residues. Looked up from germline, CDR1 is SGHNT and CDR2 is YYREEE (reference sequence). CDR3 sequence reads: CASSLAGLNNEQYF. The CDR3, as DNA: TGTGCCAGCAGCTTGGCCGGACTGAACAATGAGCAGTACTTC.

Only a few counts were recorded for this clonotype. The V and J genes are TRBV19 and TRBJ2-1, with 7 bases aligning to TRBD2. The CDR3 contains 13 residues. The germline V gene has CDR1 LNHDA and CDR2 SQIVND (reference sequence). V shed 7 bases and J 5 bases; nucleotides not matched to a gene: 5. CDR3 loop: CASMFGRNNEQFF. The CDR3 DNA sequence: TGTGCCAGTATGTTCGGGAGGAACAATGAGCAGTTCTTC.

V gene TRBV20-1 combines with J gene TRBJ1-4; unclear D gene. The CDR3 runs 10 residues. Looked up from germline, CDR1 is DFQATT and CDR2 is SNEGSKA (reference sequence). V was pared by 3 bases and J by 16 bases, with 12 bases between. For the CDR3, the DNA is TGCAGTGCTAGGTCGACACCGGAGTTTTTT. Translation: CSARSTPEFF.

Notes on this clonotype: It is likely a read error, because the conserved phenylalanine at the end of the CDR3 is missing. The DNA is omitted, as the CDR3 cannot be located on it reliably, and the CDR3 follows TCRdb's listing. This CDR3 reads CASSTGQGSHPSTLGT. The genes are TRBV7-7 and TRBJ2-3; TRBD1 is the table's D call, not checked against the DNA. The CDR3 spans 16 residues, counting both ends. CDR1 and CDR2 from the germline V gene are SSHAT and FNYEAQ (reference sequence).

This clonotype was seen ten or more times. CDR3 nucleotide sequence: TGTGCCACCAGTGATCGCGGGCATTTTGCCCACAATGAGCAGTTCTTC. Translation gives CATSDRGHFAHNEQFF. V and J are TRBV24-1 and TRBJ2-1, with D possibly TRBD2 on 5 matching bases. In germline, CDR1 is KGHDR, CDR2 SFDVKD. CDR3 length: 16 amino acids. Trimming shortened V by 3 bases and J by 5 bases, and 16 bases separated the two germline ends.

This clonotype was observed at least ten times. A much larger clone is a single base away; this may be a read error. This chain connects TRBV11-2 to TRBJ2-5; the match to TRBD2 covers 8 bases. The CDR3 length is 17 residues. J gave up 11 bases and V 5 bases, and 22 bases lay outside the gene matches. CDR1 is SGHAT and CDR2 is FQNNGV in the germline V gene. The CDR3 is CASSLAVAGRSTNEQYF. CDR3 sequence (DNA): TGTGCCAGCAGCCTCGCGGTAGCGGGACGATCTACCAATGAGCAGTACTTC.

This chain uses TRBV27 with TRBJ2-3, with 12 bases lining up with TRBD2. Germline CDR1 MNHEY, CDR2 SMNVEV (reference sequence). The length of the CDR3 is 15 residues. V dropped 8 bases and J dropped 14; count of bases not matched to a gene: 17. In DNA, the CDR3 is TGTGCCAGCCAAACTAGCGGGAGGTTCACCGGGGAGCTGTATTTT. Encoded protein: CASQTSGRFTGELYF.

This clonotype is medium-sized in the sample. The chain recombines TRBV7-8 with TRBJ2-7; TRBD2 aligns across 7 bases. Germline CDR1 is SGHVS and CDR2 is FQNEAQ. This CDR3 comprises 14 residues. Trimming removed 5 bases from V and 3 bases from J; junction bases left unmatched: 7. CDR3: CASSPPLADYEQYF. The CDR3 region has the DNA TGTGCCAGCAGCCCCCCCCTAGCGGACTACGAGCAGTACTTC. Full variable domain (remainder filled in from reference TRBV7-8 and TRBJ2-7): GAGVSQSPRYKVAKRGQDVALRCDPISGHVSLFWYQQALGQGPEFLTYFQNEAQLDKSGLPSDRFFAERPEGSVSTLKIQRTQQEDSAVYLCASSPPLADYEQYFGPGTRLTVT.

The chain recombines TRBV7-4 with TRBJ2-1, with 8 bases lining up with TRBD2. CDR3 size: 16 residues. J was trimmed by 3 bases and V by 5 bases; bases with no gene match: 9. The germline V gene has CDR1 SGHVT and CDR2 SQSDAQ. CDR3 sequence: CASSQIGGGFYNEQFF. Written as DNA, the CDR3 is TGTGCCAGCAGCCAGATCGGCGGGGGGTTCTACAATGAGCAGTTCTTC.

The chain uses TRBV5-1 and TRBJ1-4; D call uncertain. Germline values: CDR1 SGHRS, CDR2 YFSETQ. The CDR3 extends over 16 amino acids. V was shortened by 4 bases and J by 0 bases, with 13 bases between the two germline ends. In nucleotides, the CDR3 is TGCGCCAGCAGCCCCGGAGGCTCTGCAACTAATGAAAAACTGTTTTTT. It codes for CASSPGGSATNEKLFF.

The CDR3 nucleotides are TGTGTCACAAAGCGGGGGAGGAACAATGAGCAGTTCTTC. As protein: CVTKRGRNNEQFF. The chain links TRBV7-8 to TRBJ2-5; TRBD2 agrees at 8 bases. With the DNA end fitting TRBJ2-1 better, the J assignment may be wrong. This CDR3 is 13 amino acids long. Germline CDR1 reads SGHVS; CDR2 reads FQNEAQ.

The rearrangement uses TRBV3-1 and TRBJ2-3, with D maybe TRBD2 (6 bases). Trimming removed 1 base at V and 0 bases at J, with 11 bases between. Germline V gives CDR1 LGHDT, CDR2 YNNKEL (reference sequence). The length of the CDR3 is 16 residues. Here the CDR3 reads CASSQVGGASTDTQYF. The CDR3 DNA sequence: TGTGCCAGCAGCCAAGTCGGAGGGGCGAGCACAGATACGCAGTATTTT.

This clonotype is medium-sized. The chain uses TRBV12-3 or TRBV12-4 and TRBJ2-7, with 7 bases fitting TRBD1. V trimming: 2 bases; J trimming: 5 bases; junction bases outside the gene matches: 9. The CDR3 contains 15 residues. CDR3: CASSLYGTAANEQYF. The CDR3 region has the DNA TGTGCCAGCAGTTTATATGGGACAGCCGCGAACGAGCAGTACTTC.

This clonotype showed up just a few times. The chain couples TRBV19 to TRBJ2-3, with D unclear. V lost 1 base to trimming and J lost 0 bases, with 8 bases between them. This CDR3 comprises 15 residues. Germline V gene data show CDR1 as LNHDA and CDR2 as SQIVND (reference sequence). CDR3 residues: CASSIGGVSTDTQYF. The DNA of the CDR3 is TGTGCCAGTAGTATAGGCGGAGTTAGCACAGATACGCAGTATTTT.

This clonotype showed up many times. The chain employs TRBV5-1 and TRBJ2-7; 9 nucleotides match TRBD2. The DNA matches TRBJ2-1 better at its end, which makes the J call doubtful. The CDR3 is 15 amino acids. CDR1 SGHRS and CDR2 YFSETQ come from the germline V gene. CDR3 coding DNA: TGCGCCAGCAGCTTGGAAAGTAGCGGGAGTCATGAGCAGTTCTTC. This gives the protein CASSLESSGSHEQFF.

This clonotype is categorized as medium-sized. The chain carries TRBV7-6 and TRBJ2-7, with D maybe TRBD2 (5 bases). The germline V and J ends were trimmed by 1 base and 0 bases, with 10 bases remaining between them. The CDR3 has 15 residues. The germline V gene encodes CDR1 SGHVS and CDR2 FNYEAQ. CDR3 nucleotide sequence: TGTGCCAGCAGCTTAGTCCCTGGGAGCTCCTACGAGCAGTACTTC. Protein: CASSLVPGSSYEQYF.

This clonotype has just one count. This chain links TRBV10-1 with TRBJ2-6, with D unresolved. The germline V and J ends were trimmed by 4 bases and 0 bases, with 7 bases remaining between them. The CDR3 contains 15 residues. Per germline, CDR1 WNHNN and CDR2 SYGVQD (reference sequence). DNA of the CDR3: TGCGCCAGCAGTGGGCCATGCTCTGGGGCCAACGTCCTGACTTTC. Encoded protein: CASSGPCSGANVLTF.

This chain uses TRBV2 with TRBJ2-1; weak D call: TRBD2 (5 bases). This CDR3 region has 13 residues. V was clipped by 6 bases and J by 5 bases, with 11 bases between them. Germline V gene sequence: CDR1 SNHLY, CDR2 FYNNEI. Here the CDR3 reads CASRLAPDNEQFF. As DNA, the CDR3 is TGTGCCAGCAGGCTAGCCCCAGACAATGAGCAGTTCTTC. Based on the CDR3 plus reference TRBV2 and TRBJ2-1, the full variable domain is EPEVTQTPSHQVTQMGQEVILRCVPISNHLYFYWYRQILGQKVEFLVSFYNNEISEKSEIFDDQFSVERPDGSNFTLKIRSTKLEDSAMYFCASRLAPDNEQFFGPGTRLTVL.

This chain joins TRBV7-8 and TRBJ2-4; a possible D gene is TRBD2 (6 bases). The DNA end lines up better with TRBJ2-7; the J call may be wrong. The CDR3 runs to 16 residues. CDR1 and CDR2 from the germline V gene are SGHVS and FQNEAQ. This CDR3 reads CASSLAGGGSSYEQYF. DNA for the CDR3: TGTGCCAGCAGCTTAGCGGGAGGCGGTAGCTCCTACGAGCAGTACTTC.

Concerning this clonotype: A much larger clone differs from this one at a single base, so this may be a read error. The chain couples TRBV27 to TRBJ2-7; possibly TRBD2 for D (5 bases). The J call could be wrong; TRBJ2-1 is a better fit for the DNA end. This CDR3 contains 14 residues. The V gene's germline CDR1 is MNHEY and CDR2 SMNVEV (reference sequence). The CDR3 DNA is TGTGCCAGCAGTCCTTCTACGGGATCCTACGAGCAGTTCTTC. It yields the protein CASSPSTGSYEQFF.

The CDR3 sequence is CASGLDIQGWETQYF. The CDR3 coding sequence is TGTGCTAGTGGTTTGGATATACAGGGTTGGGAGACCCAGTACTTC. The chain joins TRBV12-5 to TRBJ2-5; weak D call: TRBD1 (6 bases). The CDR3 is 15 amino acids. The V end was cut by 1 base, the J end by 5 bases, with 14 bases between. Germline V gene lookup returns CDR1 LGHNT and CDR2 FRNRAP.

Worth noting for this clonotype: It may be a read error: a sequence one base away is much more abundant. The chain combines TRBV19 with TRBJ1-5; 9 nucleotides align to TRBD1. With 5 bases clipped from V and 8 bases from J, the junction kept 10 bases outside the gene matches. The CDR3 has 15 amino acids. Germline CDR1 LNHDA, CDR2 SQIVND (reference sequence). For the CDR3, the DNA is TGTGCCAGTAGTCCACCCGGGACAGGGCCTAAGCCCCAGCATTTT. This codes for CASSPPGTGPKPQHF.

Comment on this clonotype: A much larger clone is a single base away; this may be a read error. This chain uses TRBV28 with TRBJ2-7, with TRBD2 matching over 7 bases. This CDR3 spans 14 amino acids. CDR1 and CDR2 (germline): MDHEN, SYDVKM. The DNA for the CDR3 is TGTGCCAGCAGTTTCAGCGGGACTCTCGACGAGCAGCACTTC. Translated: CASSFSGTLDEQHF.

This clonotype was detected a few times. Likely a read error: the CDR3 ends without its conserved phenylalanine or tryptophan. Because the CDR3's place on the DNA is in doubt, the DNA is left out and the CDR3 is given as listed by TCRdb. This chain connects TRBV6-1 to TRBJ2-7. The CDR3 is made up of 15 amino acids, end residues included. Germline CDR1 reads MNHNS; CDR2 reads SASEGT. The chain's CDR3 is CASSERKSYGYTFGS.

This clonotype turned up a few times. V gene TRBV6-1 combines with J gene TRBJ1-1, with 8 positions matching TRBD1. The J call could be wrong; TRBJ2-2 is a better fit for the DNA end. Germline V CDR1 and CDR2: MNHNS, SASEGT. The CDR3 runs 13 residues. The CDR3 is CATTQGAAGELFF. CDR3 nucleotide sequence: TGTGCCACTACTCAGGGGGCGGCTGGGGAGCTGTTTTTT.

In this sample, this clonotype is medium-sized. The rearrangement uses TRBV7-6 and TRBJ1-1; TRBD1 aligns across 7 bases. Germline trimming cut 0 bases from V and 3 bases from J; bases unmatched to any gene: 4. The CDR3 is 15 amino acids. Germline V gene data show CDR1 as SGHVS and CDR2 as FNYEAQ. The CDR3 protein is CASSLAHRGDTEAFF. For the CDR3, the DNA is TGTGCCAGCAGCTTAGCACACAGGGGTGACACTGAAGCTTTCTTT.

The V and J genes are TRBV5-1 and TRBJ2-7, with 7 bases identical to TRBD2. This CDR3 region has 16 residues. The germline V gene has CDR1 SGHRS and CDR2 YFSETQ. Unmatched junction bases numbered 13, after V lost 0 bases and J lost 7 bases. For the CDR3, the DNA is TGCGCCAGCAGCTTGGAGGTGGGAGGGCCTCTTAATGAGCAGTACTTC. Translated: CASSLEVGGPLNEQYF.